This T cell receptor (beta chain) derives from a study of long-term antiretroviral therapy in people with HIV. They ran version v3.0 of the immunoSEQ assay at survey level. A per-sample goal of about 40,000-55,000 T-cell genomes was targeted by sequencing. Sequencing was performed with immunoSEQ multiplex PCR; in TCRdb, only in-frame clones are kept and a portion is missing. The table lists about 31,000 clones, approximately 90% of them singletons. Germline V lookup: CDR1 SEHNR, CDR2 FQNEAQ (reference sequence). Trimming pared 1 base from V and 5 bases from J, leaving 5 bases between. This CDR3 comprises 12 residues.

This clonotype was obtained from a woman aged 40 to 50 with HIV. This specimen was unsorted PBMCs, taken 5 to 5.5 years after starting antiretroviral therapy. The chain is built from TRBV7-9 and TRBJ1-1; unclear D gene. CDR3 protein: CASSLGETEAFF. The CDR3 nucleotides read TGTGCCAGCAGCTTAGGTGAAACTGAAGCTTTCTTT.